This TCR beta chain was identified in a study of cytomegalovirus exposure and HLA in healthy donors. Overall study findings and caveats: Previously analyzed data showed that most TCR beta V segments were productive at a frequency of about 90% or about 30%. Common viral pathogens were later found to be apparently linked to several of the most significant clusters. The presence/absence work took it that sequencing depth was about the same across donors.

Of note for this clone: Its antigen remains unknown.

With 60 Vbeta and 13 Jbeta primers, the PCR was carried out. The assay was immunoSEQ multiplex PCR, and TCRdb's table has in-frame clones only and misses some. The table shows 200,000 to 250,000 clones, with around 80% occurring only once. The CDR3 extends over 19 amino acids. The V gene end was trimmed by 2 bases and the J gene end by 5 bases; junction bases not matched to a gene: 15. CDR1 MNHEY and CDR2 SMNVEV come from the germline V gene (reference sequence). The donors (healthy individuals) were bone marrow donors. The origin of this receptor is a man in his forties or fifties in good health and CMV-seronegative. The rearrangement joins TRBV27 to TRBJ1-5; 10 bases are shared with TRBD1. Sequencing input: PBMCs. This CDR3 is CASSLRSGQGRSTDQPQHF. In nucleotides, the CDR3 is TGTGCCAGCAGTTTAAGGTCGGGACAGGGGAGGTCTACCGATCAGCCCCAGCATTTT.